This passage covers 19 T cell receptor beta chains from one sample sequenced in a study of glioma-infiltrating T cells. TCR alpha and beta CDR3 regions were amplified from RNA using iRepertoire nested multiplex PCR. Via MiXCR, TCRdb re-called the multiplex PCR reads, giving one row per CDR3 protein. The repertoire includes 300,000 to 400,000 distinct CDR3 sequences, about 40% of them detected once, and around 12% sits in the top ten. The sequencing sample was made of glioma tissue, nonneoplastic brain tissue, or PBMCs (not recorded which). The receptors come from a human donor with low-grade glioma or glioblastoma, undergoing nonglioma brain surgery, or in good health (not recorded which).

As to this clonotype: A clone one base away is much larger, so this may be a read error. The rearrangement joins TRBV20-1 to TRBJ2-7; 10 bases line up with TRBD1. The ends lost 6 bases at V and 7 bases at J; junction bases unmatched: 12. CDR1 and CDR2 (germline): DFQATT, SNEGSKA (reference sequence). The CDR3 runs 14 residues. CDR3 coding DNA: TGCAGTGCCCGGGGGGACAGGGGTTACAATGAGCAGTACTTC. Protein sequence: CSARGDRGYNEQYF.

This clonotype was counted at least ten times. V gene TRBV6-5 combines with J gene TRBJ2-7, with TRBD2 as a possible D gene (5 bases). V was pared by 0 bases and J by 2 bases, with 11 bases between. CDR3 length: 15 residues. Germline assignment: CDR1 MNHEY and CDR2 SVGAGI. CDR3 nucleotide sequence: TGTGCCAGCAGTTACTCCAGTCTCGGGGCCTACGAGCAGTACTTC. Amino acids: CASSYSSLGAYEQYF.

The chain has TRBV4-3 and TRBJ2-7; D assignment may be TRBD1 or TRBD2 (5 bases each). With 4 bases removed from V and 1 base from J, the gap between germline ends came to 14 bases. The CDR3 contains 15 residues. Germline V gene sequence: CDR1 LGHNA, CDR2 YSLEER. Here the CDR3 reads CASSRGRDRSYEQYF. DNA of the CDR3: TGCGCCAGCAGCCGAGGCCGGGACCGGTCCTACGAGCAGTACTTC.

This clonotype was recorded a few times. The chain joins TRBV10-3 to TRBJ1-1; a weak D match, TRBD1 (6 bases). Germline CDR1 ENHRY, CDR2 SYGVKD. The CDR3 spans 12 residues. Deletions cut 9 bases from V and 1 base from J, with 9 bases between. The DNA of the CDR3 is TGTGCCATTCGGACAGAGAACACTGAAGCTTTCTTT. This codes for CAIRTENTEAFF.

For this clonotype: Possible read error: a much larger clone is one base away. The V gene is TRBV28, the J gene TRBJ2-1, with a possible D match to TRBD2 (6 bases). Germline V CDR1 and CDR2: MDHEN, SYDVKM. The CDR3 loop spans 14 amino acids. With 4 bases removed from V and 2 bases from J, the gap between germline ends came to 9 bases. This chain's CDR3 is CASSYTGAYNEQFF. The CDR3 nucleotides read TGTGCCAGCAGTTACACGGGAGCCTACAATGAGCAGTTCTTC. Combining the CDR3 with reference TRBV28 and TRBJ2-1 gives the whole variable domain DVKVTQSSRYLVKRTGEKVFLECVQDMDHENMFWYRQDPGLGLRLIYFSYDVKMKEKGDIPEGYSVSREKKERFSLILESASTNQTSMYLCASSYTGAYNEQFFGPGTRLTVL.

The V gene is TRBV6-5, the J gene TRBJ2-7; D unresolved. CDR1 is MNHEY and CDR2 is SVGAGI in the germline V gene. This CDR3 region has 13 residues. V was clipped by 6 bases and J by 5 bases, with 14 bases between them. The CDR3 reads CASSLRVFHEQYF. The DNA for the CDR3 is TGTGCCAGCAGCCTCCGGGTCTTCCACGAGCAGTACTTC.

As concerns this clonotype: With a much larger clone just one base away, this may be a read error. J is TRBJ2-1 and V is TRBV27; D unresolved. Germline CDR1 and CDR2: MNHEY and SMNVEV (reference sequence). The CDR3 has 13 residues. CDR3 region: CASKGYWKNERFF. For the CDR3, the DNA is TGTGCCAGCAAGGGTTATTGGAAGAATGAGCGGTTCTTC.

CDR3 DNA: TGCAGCGTTGATCAGTTACGGCGGTACAATGAGCAGTTCTTC. It codes for CSVDQLRRYNEQFF. The V call is TRBV29-1, the J call TRBJ2-1; D is unresolved. The CDR3 is 14 residues long. V was clipped by 3 bases and J by 4 bases, with 13 bases between them. Germline assignment: CDR1 SQVTM and CDR2 ANQGSEA.

A few counts support this clonotype. The V and J genes are TRBV7-9 and TRBJ1-5, with D tentatively TRBD1 (5 bases). Between the trimmed V and J ends, which lost 5 bases and 0 bases, there was a span of 14 bases. The CDR3 is made up of 16 amino acids. Germline CDR1 reads SEHNR; CDR2 reads FQNEAQ (reference sequence). CDR3 in DNA: TGTGCCAGCAGCCCAGGGCCAGACTATAGCAATCAGCCCCAGCATTTT. Encoded protein: CASSPGPDYSNQPQHF.

This clonotype has only a few counts. V usage is TRBV24-1 and J usage is TRBJ2-3; D not certain. The CDR3 length is 14 residues. Deletions cut 0 bases from V and 5 bases from J, with 8 bases between. Germline values: CDR1 KGHDR, CDR2 SFDVKD. This CDR3 reads CATSDLVVGDTQYF. DNA for the CDR3: TGTGCCACCAGTGATTTGGTGGTGGGAGATACGCAGTATTTT.

This chain uses TRBV4-1 with TRBJ1-1; D uncertain. The germline V gene encodes CDR1 MGHRA and CDR2 YSYEKL. Deletions cut 0 bases from V and 1 base from J, with 6 bases between. The CDR3 is 14 amino acids. The CDR3 spells CASSQDAGNTEAFF. The CDR3 coding sequence is TGCGCCAGCAGCCAAGATGCAGGGAACACTGAAGCTTTCTTT.

The CDR3 sequence is CASSLMGQVLYGYTF. As DNA, the CDR3 is TGTGCCAGCAGCTTAATGGGACAGGTACTCTATGGCTACACCTTC. This rearrangement joins TRBV7-2 to TRBJ1-2; 8 nucleotides line up with TRBD1. This CDR3 contains 15 residues. After removal of 2 bases from V and 4 bases from J, the junction contained 6 bases not matched to a gene. CDR1 and CDR2 from the germline V gene are SGHTA and FQGNSA.

This clonotype was seen a few times. This sequence joins TRBV7-8 and TRBJ1-2; D gene unclear. CDR3 size: 13 residues. Between the trimmed V and J ends, which lost 5 bases and 0 bases, there was a span of 7 bases. The germline CDR1 and CDR2 sequences are SGHVS and FQNEAQ. The CDR3 DNA reads as TGTGCCAGCAGCGACAAGACTAACTATGGCTACACCTTC. This translates into CASSDKTNYGYTF.

V is TRBV9 and J is TRBJ1-2, with D perhaps TRBD1 (5 bases). V lost 4 bases and J 0 bases, leaving 13 bases between the germline ends. The length of the CDR3 is 15 residues. The germline V gene encodes CDR1 SGDLS and CDR2 YYNGEE. The CDR3 spells CASSRGQNTNYGYTF. CDR3 sequence (DNA): TGTGCCAGCAGCAGGGGTCAGAATACTAACTATGGCTACACCTTC.

This clonotype turned up a few times. CDR3 bases: TGTGCCAGCAGTTCACACCTCCCCCAGGCCGGAAACACCATATATTTT. This translates into CASSSHLPQAGNTIYF. V gene TRBV6-1 combines with J gene TRBJ1-3; unclear D gene. Germline CDR1 is MNHNS and CDR2 is SASEGT. The CDR3 extends over 16 amino acids. V was shortened by 5 bases and J by 4 bases, with 18 bases between the two germline ends.

This clonotype was seen at least ten times. The chain uses TRBV6-2 or TRBV6-3 and TRBJ2-3; 12 bases align to TRBD1. The V segment lost 4 bases and the J segment 3 bases; nucleotides outside the gene matches: 14. Germline lookup yields CDR1 MNHEY and CDR2 SVGEGT. The CDR3 length is 19 residues. In nucleotides, the CDR3 is TGTGCCAGCAGTTTCGGGACCGGGACAGGGGGCGTTGGAACAGATACGCAGTATTTT. Protein product: CASSFGTGTGGVGTDTQYF.

With respect to this clonotype: The junction shows a germline mismatch at one end, possibly a read error. This chain connects TRBV6-6 to TRBJ2-2; no clear D. Germline CDR1 reads MNHNY; CDR2 reads SVGAGI (reference sequence). This CDR3 spans 13 amino acids. The CDR3: CAISEVGTGELFF. CDR3 in DNA: TGTGCCATCAGTGAGGTCGGCACCGGGGAGCTGTTTTTT.

This clonotype was counted ten times or more. The rearrangement uses TRBV4-2 and TRBJ2-1; D perhaps matches TRBD2 (6 bases). This CDR3 comprises 15 residues. Trimming removed 8 bases from V and 2 bases from J, with 16 bases in between. The germline V gene has CDR1 LGHNA and CDR2 YNFKEQ. In DNA, the CDR3 is TGTGCCAGCGCGATACGGGAGACTACCTACAATGAGCAGTTCTTC. Translating it yields CASAIRETTYNEQFF.

This clonotype appeared many times. The gene calls are TRBV6-6 and TRBJ2-5; 10 bases match TRBD2. CDR3 length: 16 amino acids. In germline, CDR1 is MNHNY, CDR2 SVGAGI (reference sequence). The V and J ends lost 0 bases and 5 bases, in that order; junction bases with no gene match: 6. The CDR3 region is CASSYSTAGGFETQYF. The CDR3 nucleotides are TGTGCCAGCAGTTACTCCACAGCGGGAGGGTTTGAGACCCAGTACTTC.